Each of the 28 T cell receptor beta chains below was sequenced from the same sample in a study of blood T cell repertoires in COVID-19. Produced via immunoSEQ multiplex PCR; TCRdb's table is partial and in-frame only. The sample lists 200,000 or so clones; more than 75% were seen once. The sequencing input was peripheral blood. These receptors all come from a man in his forties or fifties with acute or convalescent COVID-19.

CDR3 sequence reads: CASSADRTVGYTF. The CDR3 DNA follows: TGTGCCAGCAGCGCCGACCGGACAGTCGGCTACACCTTC. The J gene is TRBJ1-2, the V gene TRBV11-2, with D perhaps TRBD1 (6 bases). The CDR3 has 13 amino acids. V gave up 5 bases and J gave up 8 bases, with 15 bases separating them. Germline assignment: CDR1 SGHAT and CDR2 FQNNGV.

Here the CDR3 DNA reads TGTGCCAGCAAATTAGCCCGGGACAGTAACTATGGCTACACCTTC. Translated, it gives CASKLARDSNYGYTF. This sequence joins TRBV6-5 and TRBJ1-2, with 7 bases matching TRBD1. This CDR3 region has 15 residues. V lost 7 bases and J lost 1; bases outside the gene matches: 9. CDR1 is MNHEY, CDR2 SVGAGI, per germline.

In its sample, this clone was seen once. The chain is built from TRBV7-7 and TRBJ2-3; tentatively, D is TRBD1 (6 bases). V was pared by 1 base and J by 4 bases, with 12 bases between. Germline-derived CDR1 and CDR2 are SSHAT and FNYEAQ (reference sequence). The CDR3 consists of 15 residues. CDR3 amino acids: CASSLGARGPDTQYF. CDR3 bases: TGTGCCAGCAGCTTAGGGGCCAGGGGCCCAGATACGCAGTATTTT.

V is TRBV2 and J is TRBJ1-2, with no clear D. V lost 4 bases and J 5 bases, leaving 11 bases between the germline ends. The CDR3 totals 13 residues. Per germline, CDR1 SNHLY and CDR2 FYNNEI. For the CDR3, the DNA is TGTGCCAGCAGTGCCCCTGAGGCGTATGGCTACACCTTC. Translated: CASSAPEAYGYTF.

V and J are TRBV19 and TRBJ1-1, with a possible D match to TRBD1 (5 bases). The CDR3 totals 15 residues. Trimming stripped 9 bases from V and 1 base from J, with 18 bases between. Germline V gene lookup returns CDR1 LNHDA and CDR2 SQIVND (reference sequence). CDR3 residues: CASLTFKGENTEAFF. In nucleotides, the CDR3 is TGTGCCAGCCTCACCTTTAAAGGGGAGAACACTGAAGCTTTCTTT. Full variable domain (missing parts from reference TRBV19 and TRBJ1-1): DGGITQSPKYLFRKEGQNVTLSCEQNLNHDAMYWYRQDPGQGLRLIYYSQIVNDFQKGDIAEGYSVSREKKESFPLTVTSAQKNPTAFYLCASLTFKGENTEAFFGQGTRLTVV.

The V and J genes are TRBV6-5 and TRBJ2-7, with D possibly being TRBD2 (6 bases). The CDR3 is 13 amino acids. V shed 7 bases and J shed 6 bases, with 16 bases lying between them. Germline V gene lookup returns CDR1 MNHEY and CDR2 SVGAGI. The CDR3 coding sequence is TGTGCCAGCACCCTGGAGGGTGGGGGCGAGCAGTACTTC. Amino acid sequence: CASTLEGGGEQYF.

The chain recombines TRBV2 with TRBJ2-3; 9 bases fit TRBD1. This CDR3 spans 13 amino acids. Germline V gene lookup returns CDR1 SNHLY and CDR2 FYNNEI. Written as DNA, the CDR3 is TGTGCGGACAGGGGACAGGGCACAGATACGCAGTATTTT. Its translation is CADRGQGTDTQYF.

The rearrangement joins TRBV27 to TRBJ1-2; D not resolved. The V and J ends lost 8 bases and 5 bases respectively, with 15 bases between them. Per the germline V gene, CDR1 is MNHEY and CDR2 is SMNVEV (reference sequence). There are 13 residues in the CDR3. For the CDR3, the DNA is TGTGCCAGCTGTCCCCGGGGAGGGTATGGCTACACCTTC. Translated, it gives CASCPRGGYGYTF.

This chain joins TRBV27 and TRBJ2-3; 12 positions match TRBD2. This CDR3 has 17 amino acids. V was pared by 5 bases and J by 9 bases, with 15 bases of the junction left unmatched. The germline V gene has CDR1 MNHEY and CDR2 SMNVEV (reference sequence). The CDR3 region has the DNA TGTGCCAGCAGTCGCTATACTAGCGGGGGGACCAGGGAGACGCAGTATTTT. Protein: CASSRYTSGGTRETQYF.

This chain joins TRBV27 and TRBJ1-5, with 7 bases matching TRBD1. V lost 2 bases to trimming and J lost 2 bases; unmatched junction nucleotides: 3. CDR1 is MNHEY, CDR2 SMNVEV, per germline (reference sequence). The CDR3 covers 15 residues. Here the CDR3 DNA reads TGTGCCAGCAGTTTAGAGGGGGCTGGCAATCAGCCCCAGCATTTT. It yields the protein CASSLEGAGNQPQHF.

The chain has TRBV7-9 and TRBJ2-7; the match to TRBD1 covers 8 bases. Germline V gene lookup returns CDR1 SEHNR and CDR2 FQNEAQ (reference sequence). V lost 8 bases and J lost 0; bases outside the gene matches: 18. The length of the CDR3 is 18 residues. This chain's CDR3 is CASWRQGASGDSSYEQYF. CDR3 nucleotides: TGTGCCAGCTGGCGGCAGGGGGCGTCGGGGGATAGCTCCTACGAGCAGTACTTC.

This clone was recorded once. The rearrangement uses TRBV3-1 (or the pseudogene TRBV3-2) and TRBJ1-2; TRBD1 aligns across 7 bases. The CDR3 has 14 residues. Germline loops: CDR1 LGHDT, CDR2 YNNKEL (reference sequence). Germline trimming cut 2 bases from V and 7 bases from J; bases unmatched to any gene: 7. The CDR3 DNA is TGTGCCAGCAGCCAACCAGGACAGGACTCTGGCTACACCTTC. As protein: CASSQPGQDSGYTF.

The chain joins TRBV27 to TRBJ2-5; the match to TRBD2 covers 10 bases. Per the germline V gene, CDR1 is MNHEY and CDR2 is SMNVEV (reference sequence). The CDR3 runs 16 residues. After removal of 6 bases from V and 7 bases from J, the junction contained 14 bases not matched to a gene. The CDR3 bases are TGTGCCAGCAGCCTTAGCGGGGGGCCCTTCAGGTTGACCCAGTACTTC. It translates to CASSLSGGPFRLTQYF.

V usage is TRBV5-6 and J usage is TRBJ1-6; the match to TRBD1 covers 7 bases. The J segment lost 2 bases and the V segment lost 4 bases, leaving 6 bases of the junction unmatched. CDR3 length: 16 amino acids. Germline loops: CDR1 SGHDT, CDR2 YYEEEE. CDR3 bases: TGTGCCAGCAGCACCCGACAGGGCACCTATAATTCACCCCTCCACTTT. Its protein is CASSTRQGTYNSPLHF.

The chain couples TRBV18 to TRBJ2-3; 8 positions match TRBD1. Losses at the gene ends were 3 bases for V and 3 bases for J; bases not matched to a gene: 5. Looked up from germline, CDR1 is KGHSH and CDR2 is LQKENI. This CDR3 comprises 15 residues. The CDR3 sequence: CASSPRTGITDTQYF. CDR3 DNA: TGTGCCAGCTCACCTAGGACAGGGATTACAGATACGCAGTATTTT. The entire variable domain, with the rest obtained from reference TRBV18 and TRBJ2-3, is as follows: NAGVMQNPRHLVRRRGQEARLRCSPMKGHSHVYWYRQLPEEGLKFMVYLQKENIIDESGMPKERFSAEFPKEGPSILRIQQVVRGDSAAYFCASSPRTGITDTQYFGPGTRLTVL.

The chain employs TRBV7-2 and TRBJ2-7; 7 nucleotides agree with TRBD2. The CDR3 covers 15 residues. Trimming removed 5 bases from V and 6 bases from J; junction bases left unmatched: 13. The germline CDR1 and CDR2 sequences are SGHTA and FQGNSA. DNA of the CDR3: TGTGCCAGCAGCCCACCTATTACATGGGGGGGCGAGCAGTACTTC. Amino acid sequence: CASSPPITWGGEQYF.

J is TRBJ1-1 and V is TRBV19, with a weak D call TRBD1 (5 bases). This CDR3 is 10 amino acids long. V lost 9 bases to trimming and J lost 7 bases, with 9 bases between them. The germline V gene encodes CDR1 LNHDA and CDR2 SQIVND (reference sequence). In DNA, the CDR3 is TGTGCCAGCAGCGACAGTGAAGCTTTCTTT. Encoded protein: CASSDSEAFF. The variable domain in full, with the rest retrieved from reference TRBV19 and TRBJ1-1, is DGGITQSPKYLFRKEGQNVTLSCEQNLNHDAMYWYRQDPGQGLRLIYYSQIVNDFQKGDIAEGYSVSREKKESFPLTVTSAQKNPTAFYLCASSDSEAFFGQGTRLTVV.

V gene TRBV2 combines with J gene TRBJ2-1; perhaps TRBD2 as D (5 bases). This CDR3 is 11 amino acids long. Germline V CDR1 and CDR2: SNHLY, FYNNEI. V was clipped by 7 bases and J by 12 bases, with 13 bases between them. CDR3 nucleotides: TGTGCCAGCACCACGGGGAGTACGCAGTTCTTC. This encodes CASTTGSTQFF.

This chain links TRBV6-2 or TRBV6-3 with TRBJ2-7; TRBD1 matches at 7 bases. Germline assignment: CDR1 MNHEY and CDR2 SVGEGT. The CDR3 totals 14 residues. V dropped 4 bases and J dropped 4; count of bases not matched to a gene: 7. CDR3 amino acids: CASSWGTASYEQYF. The DNA for the CDR3 is TGTGCCAGCAGTTGGGGGACAGCTAGTTACGAGCAGTACTTC.

This clone was found once. The chain carries TRBV7-9 and TRBJ1-1; 7 bases fit TRBD1. Germline trimming cut 3 bases from V and 4 bases from J; bases unmatched to any gene: 5. Germline loops: CDR1 SEHNR, CDR2 FQNEAQ (reference sequence). This CDR3 contains 14 residues. The CDR3 reads CASSFTGAATEAFF. CDR3 nucleotides: TGTGCCAGCAGCTTCACAGGGGCGGCCACTGAAGCTTTCTTT.

CDR3 sequence reads: CASSRTDRAGYGYTF. CDR3 bases: TGTGCCAGCAGCCGAACGGACAGGGCGGGCTATGGCTACACCTTC. J is TRBJ1-2 and V is TRBV14, with TRBD1 matching 8 bases. The CDR3 is made up of 15 amino acids. The V gene end was trimmed by 4 bases and the J gene end by 4 bases; junction bases not matched to a gene: 8. Germline lookup yields CDR1 SGHDN and CDR2 FVKESK.

V is TRBV10-1 and J is TRBJ2-2; 8 bases are shared with TRBD2. Germline loops: CDR1 WNHNN, CDR2 SYGVQD (reference sequence). Trimming cost V 9 bases and J 1 base; bases outside gene matches: 1. This CDR3 is 13 amino acids long. The CDR3 loop is CASSGKNTGELFF. The CDR3 DNA sequence: TGCGCCAGTAGCGGGAAGAACACCGGGGAGCTGTTTTTT.

This chain links TRBV7-2 with TRBJ1-4; the D gene is possibly TRBD1 (5 bases). Trimming cost V 0 bases and J 7 bases, with 9 bases left between them. CDR1 SGHTA and CDR2 FQGNSA come from the germline V gene. CDR3 length: 14 amino acids. CDR3 loop: CASSLAGLAEKLFF. The CDR3 region has the DNA TGTGCCAGCAGCTTAGCGGGGCTGGCTGAAAAACTGTTTTTT.

This clone was detected only a few times. The gene calls are TRBV19 and TRBJ2-4; 7 positions match TRBD2. Germline-derived CDR1 and CDR2 are LNHDA and SQIVND (reference sequence). V lost 10 bases to trimming and J lost 1 base; unmatched junction nucleotides: 7. This CDR3 spans 14 amino acids. CDR3 loop: CATLQAGAKNIQYF. Written as DNA, the CDR3 is TGTGCCACTCTGCAAGCGGGGGCCAAAAACATTCAGTACTTC.

The chain links TRBV6-4 to TRBJ2-7, with a possible D match to TRBD2 (6 bases). CDR3 size: 14 residues. V gave up 7 bases and J gave up 2 bases, with 15 bases separating them. CDR1 and CDR2 (germline): MRHNA, SNTAGT. The CDR3 protein is CASTRGAGPYEQYF. In DNA form, the CDR3 reads TGTGCCAGCACCCGAGGGGCGGGACCCTACGAGCAGTACTTC.

This sequence joins TRBV6-5 and TRBJ1-2, with D unclear. CDR1 is MNHEY, CDR2 SVGAGI, per germline. The CDR3 is made up of 13 amino acids. V lost 3 bases and J lost 2, with 7 bases in between. The CDR3 DNA is TGTGCCAGCAGTTATCAGAAGAACTATGGCTACACCTTC. This codes for CASSYQKNYGYTF.

The chain is built from TRBV19 and TRBJ1-6; 7 bases line up with TRBD1. The CDR3 spans 14 residues. V was clipped by 6 bases and J by 6 bases; unmatched bases: 5. From germline, CDR1 is LNHDA and CDR2 SQIVND (reference sequence). CDR3 residues: CASSQGQVNSPLHF. The CDR3, as DNA: TGTGCCAGTAGCCAAGGACAGGTTAATTCACCCCTCCACTTT.

The chain is built from TRBV7-9 and TRBJ2-2; no clear D. V lost 4 bases and J 0 bases, leaving 6 bases between the germline ends. The length of the CDR3 is 14 residues. Per the germline V gene, CDR1 is SEHNR and CDR2 is FQNEAQ (reference sequence). The CDR3 DNA is TGTGCCAGCAGCTCTCTAGCGAACACCGGGGAGCTGTTTTTT. This translates into CASSSLANTGELFF.